These 7 T cell receptor beta chains originate from one sample sequenced in a study of read filtering for tumor transcriptome and immune sequencing. From approximately 400 ng of RNA, a library with molecular barcoded alpha/delta and beta/gamma adaptors was made. One entry per CDR3 protein, called by TCRdb with MiXCR from the reads. The sample has approximately 2,500 distinct CDR3 sequences; 60% to 70% are singletons. Sequencing was performed on a population of CD138-negative cells sorted from bone marrow. The receptors originated from a donor at least 40 years old with multiple myeloma. This table probably holds off-target reads from a library built for another chain.

The chain uses TRBV11-2 and TRBJ2-6; 12 bases map to TRBD1. Germline V gene sequence: CDR1 SGHAT, CDR2 FQNNGV. V lost 5 bases to trimming and J lost 1 base; unmatched junction nucleotides: 6. The CDR3 extends over 18 amino acids. The CDR3 sequence is CASSPRGQGASGANVLTF. Written as DNA, the CDR3 is TGTGCCAGCAGCCCACGGGGACAGGGGGCGTCTGGGGCCAACGTCCTGACTTTC.

The CDR3, as DNA: TGTGCCAGCAACCACTGGAGGGATCAGCCCCAGCATTTT. Encoded protein: CASNHWRDQPQHF. The V and J genes are TRBV12-3 or TRBV12-4 and TRBJ1-5; D remains unclear. V lost 7 bases and J lost 5, with 12 bases in between. The CDR3 loop spans 13 amino acids.

This clonotype is termed large. The chain uses TRBV29-1 and TRBJ2-5; D possibly corresponds to TRBD1 (5 bases). This CDR3 contains 14 residues. Germline values: CDR1 SQVTM, CDR2 ANQGSEA. V was cut by 5 bases and J by 4 bases, with 17 bases left in between. The CDR3 DNA follows: TGCAGCGTTTTGTCCAAGGGGTTCAGAGAGACCCAGTACTTC. It codes for CSVLSKGFRETQYF.

The chain links TRBV27 to TRBJ2-5; the D gene could be TRBD1 or TRBD2 (5 bases each). The CDR3 runs to 12 residues. V dropped 6 bases and J dropped 5 bases, with 10 bases sitting between them. Germline CDR1 MNHEY, CDR2 SMNVEV (reference sequence). The DNA of the CDR3 is TGTGCCAGCAGAAGGGACGGTGAGACCCAGTACTTC. Protein product: CASRRDGETQYF.

CDR3 bases: TGTGCCAGCAGCTTAAATCCCCGGGAGACCCAGTACTTC. Translating gives CASSLNPRETQYF. V gene TRBV7-3 combines with J gene TRBJ2-5; D remains unclear. CDR3 length: 13 amino acids. CDR1 SGHTA and CDR2 FQGTGA come from the germline V gene. The V end was cut by 1 base, the J end by 5 bases, with 8 bases between.

This clonotype showed up just a few times. The chain joins TRBV20-1 to TRBJ2-5; tentative D call: TRBD2 (5 bases). In germline, CDR1 is DFQATT, CDR2 SNEGSKA (reference sequence). V was clipped by 1 base and J by 9 bases, with 18 bases between them. This CDR3 has 14 residues. CDR3 coding DNA: TGCAGTGCTAGAGCGCAGAGTCAAATCGGGGCCCAGTACTTC. Translated: CSARAQSQIGAQYF.

V is TRBV6-1 and J is TRBJ2-2, with 7 nucleotides matching TRBD2. J lost 1 base, V lost 11 bases, and 16 bases had no gene match. CDR1 and CDR2 from the germline V gene are MNHNS and SASEGT. CDR3 size: 17 residues. CDR3 in DNA: TGTGCCGGCGGTGATGCGGCGCTAGCGGAGAACACCGGGGAGCTGTTTTTT. Amino acid sequence: CAGGDAALAENTGELFF.